This T cell receptor (beta chain) was retrieved from a study of beta chain features in type 1 diabetes. Findings and limits, study-wide: Shorter TCRB CDR3s, moderately but significantly so, marked every one of the four CD4+ subsets in Type 1 diabetes patients.

In all sorted populations, purity surpassed 98%. The germline V gene has CDR1 SGHRS and CDR2 YFSETQ. The germline V and J ends were trimmed by 4 bases and 3 bases, with 15 bases remaining between them. This CDR3 has 15 residues. This clone was found a few times. The antigen is undetermined. Every isolated RNA sample was fully reverse transcribed, so sequencing captured expressed TCRB transcripts. Here immunoSEQ multiplex PCR was the method, and the copy in TCRdb shows in-frame clones only, minus some. The data show about 700,000 clones, roughly 13% seen once. The sample taken for sequencing was naive CD4+ T cells from blood. The genes are TRBV5-1 and TRBJ2-3, with D tentatively TRBD2 (6 bases). The clonotype comes from a man aged 18 to 30 with type 1 diabetes. The CDR3 loop is CASSPQGSGTDTQYF. CDR3 sequence (DNA): TGCGCCAGCAGCCCCCAGGGTAGCGGAACAGATACGCAGTATTTT. Supplemented by reference TRBV5-1 and TRBJ2-3, the full variable domain reads KAGVTQTPRYLIKTRGQQVTLSCSPISGHRSVSWYQQTPGQGLQFLFEYFSETQRNKGNFPGRFSGRQFSNSRSEMNVSTLELGDSALYLCASSPQGSGTDTQYFGPGTRLTVL.